The 6 T cell receptor beta chains given below trace back to one sample, sequenced in a study of T cell responses to AZD1222 COVID-19 vaccine. Sequenced by immunoSEQ multiplex PCR; TCRdb stores in-frame clones only, minus some. The sample lists some 130,000 clones; 89% were seen once. The sequencing here drew on peripheral blood, taken on day 0 of AZD1222 vaccination. These receptors were taken from an adult in good health.

This chain connects TRBV14 to TRBJ2-3; D is uncertain. Trimming shortened V by 0 bases and J by 6 bases, and 7 bases separated the two germline ends. Germline loops: CDR1 SGHDN, CDR2 FVKESK. The CDR3 loop spans 13 amino acids. The CDR3 region has the DNA TGTGCCAGCAGCCAAGATCTGGGGGATACGCAGTATTTT. Residues: CASSQDLGDTQYF.

The chain recombines TRBV5-6 with TRBJ2-7; maybe TRBD2 (7 bases). The germline V and J ends were trimmed by 0 bases and 1 base, with 14 bases remaining between them. The germline gives CDR1 SGHDT, CDR2 YYEEEE. The CDR3 contains 16 residues. DNA for the CDR3: TGTGCCAGCAGCTTGGCCGGCGGGGGCTTGTCCTACGAGCAGTACTTC. It translates to CASSLAGGGLSYEQYF.

This sequence joins TRBV5-1 and TRBJ1-1; D not certain. The CDR3 consists of 16 residues. Deletions cut 0 bases from V and 1 base from J, with 13 bases between. Germline CDR1 and CDR2: SGHRS and YFSETQ. CDR3 region: CASSLEGGRQNTEAFF. Written as DNA, the CDR3 is TGCGCCAGCAGCTTGGAAGGAGGCAGACAGAACACTGAAGCTTTCTTT.

This clone turned up a few times. The J gene is TRBJ2-7, the V gene TRBV10-3, with a tentative D call TRBD1 (5 bases). From germline, CDR1 is ENHRY and CDR2 SYGVKD. CDR3 length: 11 amino acids. V lost 6 bases and J lost 3, with 6 bases in between. This CDR3 reads CAISDSYEQYF. CDR3 nucleotide sequence: TGTGCCATCAGCGACAGCTACGAGCAGTACTTC.

Only one count was recorded for this clone. The V gene is TRBV10-3, the J gene TRBJ2-3, with TRBD2 matching 10 bases. The CDR3 consists of 15 residues. The ends lost 7 bases at V and 1 base at J; junction bases unmatched: 5. Per germline, CDR1 ENHRY and CDR2 SYGVKD. The CDR3 region has the DNA TGTGCCATCACCCTTACTAGCGGGGGCACAGATACGCAGTATTTT. Protein: CAITLTSGGTDTQYF.

This chain links TRBV6-1 with TRBJ1-2; TRBD1 agrees at 10 bases. CDR3 size: 16 residues. Trimming at V came to 3 bases and at J to 3 bases, leaving 7 bases not matched to a gene. The germline CDR1 and CDR2 sequences are MNHNS and SASEGT. In nucleotides, the CDR3 is TGTGCCAGCAGTGATGACAGGGGGCGTGCCGACTATGGCTACACCTTC. Translating gives CASSDDRGRADYGYTF.